A selection of T cell receptor beta chains follows, all from one sample in a study of beta chain features in type 1 diabetes. The data were produced by immunoSEQ multiplex PCR, yet TCRdb's version contains in-frame clones alone and is incomplete. Among some 280,000 clones, 14% were seen once, and the ten largest hold 0.015% to 0.02%. Material: naive CD4+ T cells from blood. Source of these receptors: a man aged 25-40 years with type 1 diabetes. CDR3s include the opening cysteine and the closing phenylalanine or tryptophan. A D gene is named only where the DNA matches it firmly. Not every row has a clone size; where given, it reads once, few, many or a size class.

CDR3 DNA: TGTGCCAGCAGCTTAGACCCTGGACTAGCGGGAGGGCAAGATACGCAGTATTTT
CDR3 protein: CASSLDPGLAGGQDTQYF
D gene: TRBD2
clone size: NA
J gene: TRBJ2-3
V gene: TRBV7-2

CDR3 DNA: TGTGCCAGCAGCTTATCTGGAGACACCGGGGAGCTGTTTTTT
CDR3 protein: CASSLSGDTGELFF
D gene: NA
clone size: few
J gene: TRBJ2-2
V gene: TRBV7-9

CDR3 DNA: TGTGCCAGCAGCCCCGGACCCCCACGGGGTAACAATGAGCAGTTCTTC
CDR3 protein: CASSPGPPRGNNEQFF
D gene: NA
clone size: NA
J gene: TRBJ2-1
V gene: TRBV4-2

CDR3 DNA: TGTGCCAGTAGCCCAACTCGGACTAGCGGGGGATACAATGAGCAGTTCTTC
CDR3 protein: CASSPTRTSGGYNEQFF
D gene: TRBD2
clone size: few
J gene: TRBJ2-1
V gene: TRBV19

CDR3 DNA: TGTGCCAGCAGTGTAGGCTACGGGACTGGTGAGCAGTTCTTC
CDR3 protein: CASSVGYGTGEQFF
D gene: NA
clone size: NA
J gene: TRBJ2-1
V gene: TRBV2

CDR3 DNA: TGTGCCAGCAGACCTGGGGGACAGGGGATGTGGAACCAGTACTTC
CDR3 protein: CASRPGGQGMWNQYF
D gene: TRBD1
clone size: NA
J gene: TRBJ2-5
V gene: TRBV28

CDR3 DNA: TGTGCCAGCAGCCCCCAAAGTGGGAGGGCCTTTAATGAGCAGTTCTTC
CDR3 protein: CASSPQSGRAFNEQFF
D gene: TRBD2
clone size: NA
J gene: TRBJ2-1
V gene: TRBV7-3

CDR3 DNA: TGTGCCAGCAGCTCCGGACTAGCGGGAGTGCATGAGCAGTTCTTC
CDR3 protein: CASSSGLAGVHEQFF
D gene: TRBD2
clone size: NA
J gene: TRBJ2-1
V gene: TRBV7-2

CDR3 DNA: TGTGCCAGCAGTTCCGGGACAGAAACCTACGAGCAGTACTTC
CDR3 protein: CASSSGTETYEQYF
D gene: TRBD1
clone size: few
J gene: TRBJ2-7
V gene: TRBV7-3

CDR3 DNA: TGTGCCATCAGTGAGTCGAAGGAGTATGAAGAGACCCAGTACTTC
CDR3 protein: CAISESKEYEETQYF
D gene: NA
clone size: NA
J gene: TRBJ2-5
V gene: TRBV10-3

CDR3 DNA: TGCAGCGTTGTGGGCAGGGGGAGCACAGATACGCAGTATTTT
CDR3 protein: CSVVGRGSTDTQYF
D gene: TRBD1
clone size: NA
J gene: TRBJ2-3
V gene: TRBV29-1

CDR3 DNA: TGCGCCAGCAGCTACATACAGGGTTACACTGAAGCTTTCTTT
CDR3 protein: CASSYIQGYTEAFF
D gene: NA
clone size: NA
J gene: TRBJ1-1
V gene: TRBV5-1

CDR3 DNA: TGTGCCAGCAGCTTCATACTAGAGGTCGAGCAGTACTTC
CDR3 protein: CASSFILEVEQYF
D gene: NA
clone size: NA
J gene: TRBJ2-7
V gene: TRBV7-2

CDR3 DNA: TGTGCCAGCAGGGGACTAGCGGGAGACGGGACAGATACGCAGTATTTT
CDR3 protein: CASRGLAGDGTDTQYF
D gene: TRBD2
clone size: NA
J gene: TRBJ2-3
V gene: TRBV28

CDR3 DNA: TGTGCCAGCAGCCCCCCCGACTCCCAACGTCAGCTAGCCAAAAACATTCAGTACTTC
CDR3 protein: CASSPPDSQRQLAKNIQYF
D gene: NA
clone size: few
J gene: TRBJ2-4
V gene: TRBV9

CDR3 DNA: TGTGCCAGTAGTATAATCAGGAGCGGGAGGGCCCATGAGCAGTTCTTC
CDR3 protein: CASSIIRSGRAHEQFF
D gene: TRBD2
clone size: NA
J gene: TRBJ2-1
V gene: TRBV19

CDR3 DNA: TGCGCCAGCAGCTCCGGGACTAGCGGGCCAACCGGTGAGCAGTTCTTC
CDR3 protein: CASSSGTSGPTGEQFF
D gene: TRBD2
clone size: NA
J gene: TRBJ2-1
V gene: TRBV5-1

CDR3 DNA: TGTGCCAGCAGCGCTGGGACAGAAAGAGGAGAGACCCAGTACTTC
CDR3 protein: CASSAGTERGETQYF
D gene: TRBD1
clone size: NA
J gene: TRBJ2-5
V gene: TRBV9

CDR3 DNA: TGCAGCGTTGACGCGGGCACAGATACGCAGTATTTT
CDR3 protein: CSVDAGTDTQYF
D gene: NA
clone size: NA
J gene: TRBJ2-3
V gene: TRBV29-1

CDR3 DNA: TGTGCCACCGCGACTAGTAAGGGTTACAATGAGCAGTTCTTC
CDR3 protein: CATATSKGYNEQFF
D gene: NA
clone size: NA
J gene: TRBJ2-1
V gene: TRBV4-2

CDR3 DNA: TGTGCCAGCAGTTACTCGGCGGGATCCTCCTACAATGAGCAGTTCTTC
CDR3 protein: CASSYSAGSSYNEQFF
D gene: NA
clone size: NA
J gene: TRBJ2-1
V gene: TRBV6-5

CDR3 DNA: TGTGCCAGTACCGAGACTAGCGGAGAGACCCAGTACTTC
CDR3 protein: CASTETSGETQYF
D gene: TRBD2
clone size: NA
J gene: TRBJ2-5
V gene: TRBV19

CDR3 DNA: TGTGCCAGCTCACCCCCACTCCGTGAGCAGTTCTTC
CDR3 protein: CASSPPLREQFF
D gene: NA
clone size: NA
J gene: TRBJ2-1
V gene: TRBV18

CDR3 DNA: TGCGCCAGCAGCCAAGATCCAGTCTCCACAGATACGCAGTATTTT
CDR3 protein: CASSQDPVSTDTQYF
D gene: NA
clone size: NA
J gene: TRBJ2-3
V gene: TRBV4-1

CDR3 DNA: TGTGCCAGCAGCGTGGACAGGGAACCAAGGGTCTACGAGCAGTACTTC
CDR3 protein: CASSVDREPRVYEQYF
D gene: TRBD1
clone size: NA
J gene: TRBJ2-7
V gene: TRBV5-4

CDR3 DNA: TGTGCCAGTAACATTTGGACAGGCGGCGGCTACACCTTC
CDR3 protein: CASNIWTGGGYTF
D gene: TRBD1
clone size: NA
J gene: TRBJ1-2
V gene: TRBV19

CDR3 DNA: TGTGCCAGCAGCCGGGACAGGGGTTCCTACGAGCAGTACTTC
CDR3 protein: CASSRDRGSYEQYF
D gene: TRBD1
clone size: few
J gene: TRBJ2-7
V gene: TRBV5-4

CDR3 DNA: TGTGCCAGCAGCGTGCTAGCGGGAGATACGCAGTATTTT
CDR3 protein: CASSVLAGDTQYF
D gene: TRBD2
clone size: few
J gene: TRBJ2-3
V gene: TRBV5-4

CDR3 DNA: TGTGCCACCAGCAGGAGCGGGAGCTATAGTGAGCAGTTCTTC
CDR3 protein: CATSRSGSYSEQFF
D gene: TRBD2
clone size: few
J gene: TRBJ2-1
V gene: TRBV15

CDR3 DNA: TGTGCCAGCAGCCCCCAACCAGTCAATGAGCAGTTCTTC
CDR3 protein: CASSPQPVNEQFF
D gene: NA
clone size: few
J gene: TRBJ2-1
V gene: TRBV7-3

CDR3 DNA: TGCGCCAGCAGCCTGGGACTAGCGGTTTCCTCCTACGAGCAGTACTTC
CDR3 protein: CASSLGLAVSSYEQYF
D gene: TRBD2
clone size: once
J gene: TRBJ2-7
V gene: TRBV5-1

CDR3 DNA: TGTGCCAGCAGCCAAGACCCGACTAGAACAGATACGCAGTATTTT
CDR3 protein: CASSQDPTRTDTQYF
D gene: NA
clone size: NA
J gene: TRBJ2-3
V gene: TRBV4-2

CDR3 DNA: TGTGCCAGCAGGGGGGGAGAGACCCAGTACTTC
CDR3 protein: CASRGGETQYF
D gene: NA
clone size: few
J gene: TRBJ2-5
V gene: TRBV6-1

CDR3 DNA: TGTGCCAGCTCACCATACAGGGACGAGCAGTACTTC
CDR3 protein: CASSPYRDEQYF
D gene: NA
clone size: few
J gene: TRBJ2-7
V gene: TRBV18

CDR3 DNA: TGTGCCAGCAGTTTCCTGGACAGGCCCTACGAGCAGTACTTC
CDR3 protein: CASSFLDRPYEQYF
D gene: TRBD1
clone size: NA
J gene: TRBJ2-7
V gene: TRBV28

CDR3 DNA: TGTGCCAGCAGTGCAGTCGGGACTAGCGGGGCCGAGCAGTACTTC
CDR3 protein: CASSAVGTSGAEQYF
D gene: TRBD2
clone size: NA
J gene: TRBJ2-7
V gene: TRBV2

CDR3 DNA: TGTGCCAGCAGTCCCCATAGACCGGGAGATACGCAGTATTTT
CDR3 protein: CASSPHRPGDTQYF
D gene: NA
clone size: NA
J gene: TRBJ2-3
V gene: TRBV25-1

CDR3 DNA: TGTGCCAGCAGTTACTCGACAGGGTCGGGCTACGAGCAGTACTTC
CDR3 protein: CASSYSTGSGYEQYF
D gene: TRBD1
clone size: few
J gene: TRBJ2-7
V gene: TRBV6-5

CDR3 DNA: TGTGCCAGCAGTCGTGCGGATACGCAGTATTTT
CDR3 protein: CASSRADTQYF
D gene: NA
clone size: NA
J gene: TRBJ2-3
V gene: TRBV6-6

CDR3 DNA: TGCAGTGCTGAACAGGGGTATGGCTACACCTTC
CDR3 protein: CSAEQGYGYTF
D gene: TRBD1
clone size: NA
J gene: TRBJ1-2
V gene: TRBV20-1

CDR3 DNA: TGTGCCAGCTCACCTGAGGCCGGGGAGCTGTTTTTT
CDR3 protein: CASSPEAGELFF
D gene: NA
clone size: NA
J gene: TRBJ2-2
V gene: TRBV18

CDR3 DNA: TGCGCCAGCAGCCTAGAGAGACAGGATGAGCAGTTCTTC
CDR3 protein: CASSLERQDEQFF
D gene: NA
clone size: NA
J gene: TRBJ2-1
V gene: TRBV4-3

CDR3 DNA: TGTGCCAGCACCTTGGGGGGAATGAACACTGAAGCTTTCTTT
CDR3 protein: CASTLGGMNTEAFF
D gene: NA
clone size: once
J gene: TRBJ1-1
V gene: TRBV28

CDR3 DNA: TGTGCAAGCGGGGCGGGACAGGGAAGTGAGACCCAGTACTTC
CDR3 protein: CASGAGQGSETQYF
D gene: TRBD1
clone size: NA
J gene: TRBJ2-5
V gene: TRBV2

CDR3 DNA: TGTGCCAGCAGCCAGGGCCCTAGCGGAGCTATGGCGGGCTATGAGCAGTTCTTC
CDR3 protein: CASSQGPSGAMAGYEQFF
D gene: TRBD2
clone size: NA
J gene: TRBJ2-1
V gene: TRBV4-2